The clone carrying this T cell receptor (beta chain) has only a few counts. Its antigen is still unknown. The data derive from a study of response to subunit inactivated influenza vaccine. The study's findings and limits: It was suggested by the authors that few new T cells are recruited by each seasonal influenza vaccination.

TCRdb independently ran MiXCR on the RT-PCR reads; one entry per CDR3 protein. Among 550,000 to 800,000 distinct CDR3 sequences, 15% to 17% were seen once, and the ten largest hold around a tenth. Germline V gene data show CDR1 as LGHDT and CDR2 as YNNKEL (reference sequence). The length of the CDR3 is 15 residues. Trimming shortened V by 1 base and J by 1 base, and 7 bases separated the two germline ends. The V and J genes are TRBV3-1 and TRBJ2-2; D remains unclear. This receptor was identified in a man aged 45-65 years who received an inactivated influenza vaccine. The starting material was PBMCs from blood, obtained 11 to 12 days after vaccination. CDR3 in DNA: TGTGCCAGCAGCCAAGTCTGGGGGAACACCGGGGAGCTGTTTTTT. Its translation is CASSQVWGNTGELFF.